Sequencing of this T cell receptor beta chain was carried out in a study of cytomegalovirus exposure and HLA in healthy donors. Study outcomes and limitations: It was reported that TCR beta sequences correctly inferred the HLA-A and HLA-B alleles for most subjects. Through in vitro validation, three CMV-associated chains were shown to be specific for CMV antigens.

V shed 2 bases, J shed 7 bases, and the junction held 11 bases outside the gene matches. CDR3 size: 18 residues. Germline-derived CDR1 and CDR2 are SGHVS and FQNEAQ. On this clone: Its antigen remains unidentified.

PCR primers comprised 60 Vbeta and 13 Jbeta primers. Assay: immunoSEQ multiplex PCR; the TCRdb copy retains only in-frame clones and omits some. The repertoire holds about 150,000 clones, with around four fifths as singletons. At collection, donors were nominally healthy, but unrecorded immune exposures were probable. The rearrangement uses TRBV7-8 and TRBJ2-2, with TRBD2 matching 12 bases. Material: PBMCs. The clonotype comes from a male donor in good health and CMV-seronegative. The CDR3 sequence is CASSLSSGRAYFFGELFF. The CDR3 nucleotides are TGTGCCAGCAGCTTATCTAGCGGGAGGGCCTATTTTTTCGGGGAGCTGTTTTTT.